These T cell receptor beta chains were read from a single sample in a study of blood T cell repertoires in COVID-19. Clones were read by immunoSEQ multiplex PCR, and TCRdb kept only the in-frame ones, dropping some. The table includes about 300,000 clones, around 82% detected once. Sequencing was carried out using peripheral blood. These receptors originate from a woman aged 45-60 years who had recovered from COVID-19. Both conserved end residues are part of each CDR3. A D gene is named only where the DNA matches it firmly. Clone sizes are given selectively: once, few, many, or a class where the clone is expanded.

d_gene	len	v_gene	abundance	j_gene	CDR3nt	CDR3aa
NA	15	TRBV14	NA	TRBJ1-1	TGTGCCAGCAGCCAAGGAACAGCCCCGAACACTGAAGCTTTCTTT	CASSQGTAPNTEAFF
TRBD1	19	TRBV5-6	NA	TRBJ1-6	TGTGCCAGCAGCTTGGAGGGGACAGGGCCGAGCTCCTATAATTCACCCCTCCACTTT	CASSLEGTGPSSYNSPLHF
NA	15	TRBV5-5	NA	TRBJ2-7	TGTGCCAGCAGCTTGGTCGGGACATTCTCGGACGAGCAGTACTTC	CASSLVGTFSDEQYF
TRBD1	16	TRBV6-6	NA	TRBJ2-3	TGTGCCAGTACACAGGGGGTATCGGTTGTAACAGATACGCAGTATTTT	CASTQGVSVVTDTQYF
NA	14	TRBV24-1	NA	TRBJ2-5	TGTGCCACCAGTGACACTAGAGAGGCCGAGACCCAGTACTTC	CATSDTREAETQYF
NA	12	TRBV2	once	TRBJ2-7	TGTGCCAGCAGTGAAAGAGGTTACGAGCAGTACTTC	CASSERGYEQYF
NA	16	TRBV5-1	NA	TRBJ1-1	TGCGCCAGCAGCCCGGCGGGGGGACGGCAGAACACTGAAGCTTTCTTT	CASSPAGGRQNTEAFF
TRBD1	15	TRBV27	NA	TRBJ1-1	TGTGCCAGCAGTCCGTGGGACAGGGTGGGAACTGAAGCTTTCTTT	CASSPWDRVGTEAFF
TRBD1	17	TRBV20-1	NA	TRBJ1-4	TGCAGTGCTAGTAGACCGGGACAGAGATCACCAAATGAAAAACTGTTTTTT	CSASRPGQRSPNEKLFF
NA	17	TRBV10-3	NA	TRBJ2-1	TGTGCCATCAGTGAGTCCATTGGGGACAGCGGGTCCAATGAGCAGTTCTTC	CAISESIGDSGSNEQFF
NA	19	TRBV3-1/TRBV3-2	once	TRBJ1-6	TGTGCCAGCCCCGGGCCCCCGGGAGCCCGATACTCCTATAATTCACCCCTCCACTTT	CASPGPPGARYSYNSPLHF
TRBD1	14	TRBV19	NA	TRBJ2-1	TGTGCCAGTAGTGCAGACAGGGGGAGGAATGAGCAGTTCTTC	CASSADRGRNEQFF
TRBD1	18	TRBV7-8	NA	TRBJ1-3	TGTGCCAGCAGCCGCCCGCTTGATACCGGGACAGGGCGAAACACCATATATTTT	CASSRPLDTGTGRNTIYF
TRBD2	16	TRBV5-1	NA	TRBJ2-3	TGCGCCAGCAGCAGCGGGGACTTTAGCGGCGCAGATACGCAGTATTTT	CASSSGDFSGADTQYF
NA	14	TRBV20-1	NA	TRBJ2-1	TGCAGTGCTAGTTCAGGGGTTCGTATCGATGAGCAGTTCTTC	CSASSGVRIDEQFF
NA	15	TRBV6-4	NA	TRBJ2-3	TGTGCCAGCAGAGAGGGGCAGGGAGGAACAGATACGCAGTATTTT	CASREGQGGTDTQYF
TRBD1	17	TRBV5-6	NA	TRBJ1-6	TGTGCCAGCAGCTTGGACGGGCAGGGGGCCTATAATTCACCCCTCCACTTT	CASSLDGQGAYNSPLHF
NA	13	TRBV6-5	NA	TRBJ1-2	TGTGCCAGCAGTTCCGGGGAGGTGAGCGGCTACACCTTC	CASSSGEVSGYTF
TRBD1	13	TRBV27	NA	TRBJ2-7	TGTGCCAGCAGGTTGACAGGGGTCTACGAGCAGTACTTC	CASRLTGVYEQYF
NA	13	TRBV3-1/TRBV3-2	NA	TRBJ2-1	TGTGCCAGCAGCCAAAGGGGGGGCGATGAGCAGTTCTTC	CASSQRGGDEQFF
NA	18	TRBV9	NA	TRBJ2-7	TGTGCCAGCAGCGTAGGAGGGGGGGCAGGCAGTAAGACCTACGAGCAGTACTTC	CASSVGGGAGSKTYEQYF
NA	14	TRBV10-3	NA	TRBJ1-2	TGTGCCATCACCCAAGGGGTATCGGATTATGGCTACACCTTC	CAITQGVSDYGYTF
TRBD1	17	TRBV3-1/TRBV3-2	NA	TRBJ1-3	TGTGCCAGCAGCCAAGACGGGACAGTAGTCTCTGGAAACACCATATATTTT	CASSQDGTVVSGNTIYF
NA	15	TRBV15	NA	TRBJ2-3	TGTGCCACCAGAGCGGCAGAATTTCACACAGATACGCAGTATTTT	CATRAAEFHTDTQYF
TRBD1	16	TRBV7-8	NA	TRBJ1-4	TGTGCCAGCAGTCGGAGGGGGCCGTTTTCTAATGAAAAACTGTTTTTT	CASSRRGPFSNEKLFF
TRBD1	16	TRBV19	NA	TRBJ2-7	TGTGCCAGTAGCGGCGGGGGACAGGGGGCGAGTTACGAGCAGTACTTC	CASSGGGQGASYEQYF
TRBD1	13	TRBV28	NA	TRBJ2-7	TGTGCCAGCTACAGACAGGGGCCCTACGAGCAGTACTTC	CASYRQGPYEQYF
TRBD1	15	TRBV7-9	NA	TRBJ1-5	TGTGCCAGCAGCTTATCGGGGACAGACAATCAGCCCCAGCATTTT	CASSLSGTDNQPQHF
TRBD1	13	TRBV28	NA	TRBJ2-7	TGTGCCAGCAGCCTGACAGGGAGCTACGAGCAGTACTTC	CASSLTGSYEQYF
TRBD1	14	TRBV5-1	NA	TRBJ2-1	TGCGCCAGCGGGACAGGGAGCTCCTACAATGAGCAGTTCTTC	CASGTGSSYNEQFF
NA	13	TRBV6-5	NA	TRBJ2-7	TGTGCCAGCATCCCGACAAGAAACTACGAGCAGTACTTC	CASIPTRNYEQYF